The clone carrying this T cell receptor beta chain was seen a single time. As yet, its antigen is unknown. A much larger clone differs by one base, so this may be a read error. The data derive from a study of tumor and adjacent non-tumor tissue in lung cancer. Study details: The cohort had under 15 adenocarcinoma, a couple of squamous cell and 1 small cell patients. About 4.2 million productive TCRbeta reads were obtained per sample on average. Study-wide results and limits: Tumor repertoires had a smaller top 100 clone share than normal lung.

This sample's RNA came from whole unsorted tissue. The library came from three nested PCR rounds adapted from ARM-PCR protocols. In TCRdb, the multiplex PCR reads were re-called with MiXCR into one record per CDR3 protein. The data contain 70,000 to 80,000 distinct CDR3 sequences, around 70% of them singletons. CDR1 and CDR2 (germline): DFQATT, SNEGSKA (reference sequence). The CDR3 is 15 residues long. V gene TRBV20-1 combines with J gene TRBJ2-1, with 10 bases identical to TRBD2. The sequenced sample consisted of lung tumor tissue. This receptor was identified in a woman between 40 and 55 years old with non-small cell lung cancer. CDR3 protein: CSVRSASGSYDEQFF. CDR3 nucleotide sequence: TGCAGTGTTAGGTCGGCTAGCGGGAGCTACGATGAGCAGTTCTTC.